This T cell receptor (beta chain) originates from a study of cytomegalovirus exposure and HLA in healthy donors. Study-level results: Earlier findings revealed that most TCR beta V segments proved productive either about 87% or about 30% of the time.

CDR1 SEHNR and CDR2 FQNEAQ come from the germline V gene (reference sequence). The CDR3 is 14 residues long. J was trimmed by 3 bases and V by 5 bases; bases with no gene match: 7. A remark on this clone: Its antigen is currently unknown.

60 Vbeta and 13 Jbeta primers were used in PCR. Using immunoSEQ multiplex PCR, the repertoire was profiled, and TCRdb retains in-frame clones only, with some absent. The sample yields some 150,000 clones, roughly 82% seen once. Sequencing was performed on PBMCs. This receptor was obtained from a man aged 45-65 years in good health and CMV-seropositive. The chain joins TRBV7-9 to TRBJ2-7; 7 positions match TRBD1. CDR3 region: CASSPLDRYYEQYF. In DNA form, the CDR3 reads TGTGCCAGCAGCCCCTTGGACAGGTACTACGAGCAGTACTTC.